The 9 T cell receptor beta chains listed next were all sequenced from one sample in a study of T cells in Graves' hyperthyroidism and ophthalmopathy. It was RNA transcripts that yielded the amplified TCR beta CDR3 regions. TCR CDR3 underwent first-round RT-PCR with the HTBI primer set. TCRdb reprocessed the multiplex PCR reads with MiXCR, giving one entry per CDR3 protein. The sample has 500,000 to 800,000 distinct CDR3 sequences, just under 45% seen once. Sequenced input: peripheral blood or thyroid tissue (not recorded which). The origin of the receptors is an adult man with Graves' disease, either hyperthyroidism or ophthalmopathy (not recorded which).

In this sample, this clonotype turned up many times. This rearrangement joins TRBV20-1 to TRBJ2-5; 8 nucleotides align to TRBD2. Looked up from germline, CDR1 is DFQATT and CDR2 is SNEGSKA (reference sequence). This CDR3 has 13 residues. J lost 5 bases, V lost 4 bases, and 6 bases had no gene match. The CDR3 protein is CSANSGIGETQYF. The CDR3 nucleotides read TGCAGTGCTAATAGCGGGATTGGCGAGACCCAGTACTTC.

The V and J genes are TRBV12-3 or TRBV12-4 and TRBJ1-1; no reliable D call. Trimming cost V 6 bases and J 8 bases, with 10 bases left between them. This CDR3 is built from 11 residues. CDR3 sequence: CASRLTVEAFF. CDR3 nucleotides: TGTGCCAGCAGACTAACGGTAGAAGCTTTCTTT.

The chain employs TRBV20-1 and TRBJ1-3, with TRBD1 matching 7 bases. V lost 6 bases and J lost 8; bases outside the gene matches: 10. This CDR3 has 13 residues. Germline V gene data show CDR1 as DFQATT and CDR2 as SNEGSKA (reference sequence). The CDR3 DNA sequence: TGCAGTGCACGACAGGGTCATGGCTACACCATATATTTT. As protein: CSARQGHGYTIYF.

The chain recombines TRBV20-1 with TRBJ2-2, with 8 bases fitting TRBD2. The CDR3 covers 14 residues. V gave up 1 base and J gave up 6 bases; unmatched junction bases: 4. Germline V gene lookup returns CDR1 DFQATT and CDR2 SNEGSKA (reference sequence). CDR3 DNA sequence: TGCAGTGCTAGAGCGGGGGGGCACGCCGGGGAGCTGTTTTTT. Protein: CSARAGGHAGELFF.

The chain employs TRBV7-9 and TRBJ1-5, with 9 bases aligning to TRBD1. CDR3 length: 16 amino acids. With 6 bases clipped from V and 0 bases from J, the junction kept 6 bases outside the gene matches. Germline CDR1 reads SEHNR; CDR2 reads FQNEAQ (reference sequence). The CDR3 nucleotides are TGTGCCAGCAGTTACGGGACAGGGAATAGCAATCAGCCCCAGCATTTT. It codes for CASSYGTGNSNQPQHF.

This clonotype has just a few counts. The CDR3 sequence: CASSSGTSVFQETQYF. The CDR3 DNA follows: TGTGCCAGTAGTTCCGGGACTAGCGTATTCCAAGAGACCCAGTACTTC. V and J are TRBV19 and TRBJ2-5; 10 positions match TRBD2. Germline lookup yields CDR1 LNHDA and CDR2 SQIVND (reference sequence). Trimming cost V 5 bases and J 1 base; bases outside gene matches: 7. This CDR3 region has 16 residues.

A few counts support this clonotype. The chain employs TRBV5-1 and TRBJ1-3; the match to TRBD1 covers 11 bases. V shed 5 bases and J 8 bases; nucleotides not matched to a gene: 6. CDR1 and CDR2 (germline): SGHRS, YFSETQ. The CDR3 sequence is 14 residues long. The CDR3 region has the DNA TGCGCCAGCAGTGAGGGACAGGGGGAAGACACCATATATTTT. Translation: CASSEGQGEDTIYF.

The chain is built from TRBV7-9 and TRBJ1-1; D unresolved. CDR1 and CDR2 from the germline V gene are SEHNR and FQNEAQ (reference sequence). V was pared by 2 bases and J by 5 bases, with 12 bases between. This CDR3 has 14 amino acids. The CDR3 protein is CASSLRMGGTEAFF. CDR3 bases: TGTGCCAGCAGCTTAAGGATGGGTGGTACTGAAGCTTTCTTT.

Regarding this clonotype: It is unclear where the CDR3 begins or ends on the DNA, so no DNA is shown, and the CDR3 is as TCRdb lists it. This chain connects TRBV7-2 to TRBJ2-7. The V gene's germline CDR1 is SGHTA and CDR2 FQGNSA. The CDR3 comprises 14 residues, both ends counted. CDR3 amino acids: CASILDRSSYEQYF.